Given below is one T cell receptor beta chain in context. This clone was picked up one time. Which antigen it targets is not known. No much larger clone is present one base from it, and per-base qualities are unavailable. The data originate from a study of blood T cell repertoires in COVID-19 (dated by TCRdb to 2018 to 2020). Concerning the study at large: Recovered participants in ImmuneRACE Cohort 3 were defined as having two consecutive negative NP/OP PCR tests, clearance from a healthcare professional, or resolution of symptoms. The collaborator samples originated in the United States, Italy and Spain and spanned the acute and convalescent phases of COVID-19. The material from the prospective study consisted of cDNA or gDNA derived from T cells, B-cell-depleted T cells, or PBMCs. The dataset comprised deeply sampled blood TCRbeta repertoires from subjects exposed to, actively infected with, or recovered from COVID-19. A freely available public database, intended as a resource for researchers studying the immune response to SARS-CoV-2, is where the repertoires were released. Samples were obtained from the ongoing ImmuneRACE study (first 160 participants) and from approximately 1,200 subjects provided by 6 global collaborators. Nearly every sample came with metadata listing a de-identified subject ID, COVID-19 status, age in years and sex. Where available, HLA class I and class II types were obtained from metadata supplied by the sample provider rather than from assay-based typing. The full study reports these points: Clinical and demographic metadata were provided uncurated, with the amount varying by source and participant.

Participants in the prospective study were aged about 18 to 100 years, lived in about two dozen United States geographic areas, and enrolled through a virtual design. To assign participants to cohorts, the prospective study relied on clinical history that participants themselves reported in a screening survey and a study questionnaire. Each participant in the prospective study had whole blood, serum and a nasopharyngeal or oropharyngeal swab collected by mobile phlebotomists. Participants in the prospective study had the option to provide additional blood draws and questionnaires over a roughly 2-month period. Blood samples from the prospective study were shipped frozen or at room temperature prior to DNA extraction. TCRbeta CDR3 regions were amplified from genomic DNA using the immunoSEQ Assay, a bias-controlled multiplex PCR. In the paper's pipeline: Within the assay, amplification of reference gene primers was used to estimate how many nucleated cells each sample contained. Sequence reads were collapsed and filtered to measure the absolute abundance of every unique TCRbeta CDR3 rearrangement. Productive Simpson clonality was computed per sample as the square root of Simpson's diversity index over productive rearrangements. Drawn from immuneACCESS, this table holds only the in-frame rearrangements with V and J called that TCRdb kept. Clones are partly lost; checked studies trace under half to an unresolved V gene and leave the rest unexplained. For V, J and clone size, that table is used; D and trimming come from the DNA. Within this sample are approximately 170,000 clones, with roughly 78% of them counted one time only. The ten largest clones represent roughly 20% of the sample.

Sequences were obtained from PBMCs or T cells enriched from blood (not recorded which). The TCR comes from a woman in her sixties or seventies in a cohort exposed to, infected with or recovered from COVID-19 (not recorded which).

The CDR3 protein: CASSSSGGPSYNEQFF. The sequenced DNA: TGTGCCAGCAGCTCGAGCGGCGGGCCCTCCTACAATGAGCAGTTCTTC. The chain is encoded by TRBV7-6 joined to TRBJ2-1, and the D gene may be TRBD2, 5 bases matching. Between the V and J ends, shortened by 4 bases and 0 bases respectively, the junction contains 13 bases. From cysteine to phenylalanine, the CDR3 is 16 amino acids long. Only the CDR3 part of the read is kept: 48 bases, read in frame from the first base. According to the germline V gene, CDR1 reads SGHVS and CDR2 reads FNYEAQ.